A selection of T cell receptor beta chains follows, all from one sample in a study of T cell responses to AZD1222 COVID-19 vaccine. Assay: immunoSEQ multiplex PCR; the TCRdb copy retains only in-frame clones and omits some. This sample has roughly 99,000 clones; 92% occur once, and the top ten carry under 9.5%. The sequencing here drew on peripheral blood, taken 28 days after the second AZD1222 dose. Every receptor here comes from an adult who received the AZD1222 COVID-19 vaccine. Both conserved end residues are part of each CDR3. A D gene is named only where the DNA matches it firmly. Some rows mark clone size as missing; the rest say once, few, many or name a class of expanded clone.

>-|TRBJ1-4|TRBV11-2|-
TGTGCCAGCAGCTTGGGGAACGCGGAAGAAAAACTGTTTTTT
CASSLGNAEEKLFF
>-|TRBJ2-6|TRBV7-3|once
TGTGCCAGCAGCTACAGGGCCGGGGCCAACGTCCTGACTTTC
CASSYRAGANVLTF
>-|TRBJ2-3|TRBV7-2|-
TGTGCCAGCAGCTTAGTTTTAGGCAGATCCACAGATACGCAGTATTTT
CASSLVLGRSTDTQYF
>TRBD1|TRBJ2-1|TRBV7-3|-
TGTGCCAGCAGGCAAAACGGACAGGGTCCCTACAATGAGCAGTTCTTC
CASRQNGQGPYNEQFF
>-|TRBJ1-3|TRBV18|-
TGTGCCAGCTCACCACCGCTAGGACCCTCTGGAAACACCATATATTTT
CASSPPLGPSGNTIYF
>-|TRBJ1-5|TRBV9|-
TGTGCCAGCAACGTTTTAACAGGGAAGGCCGAAGTCCGCAATCAGCCCCAGCATTTT
CASNVLTGKAEVRNQPQHF
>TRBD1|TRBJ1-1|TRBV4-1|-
TGCGCCAGCAGCCAAAGTTACAGGGGAAGGACTGAAGCTTTCTTT
CASSQSYRGRTEAFF
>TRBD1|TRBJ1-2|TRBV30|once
TGTGCCTGGACCCTAAGGACAGGGGGGTCTCATGGCTACACCTTC
CAWTLRTGGSHGYTF
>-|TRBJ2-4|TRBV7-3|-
TGTGCCAGCAGCTTAAGCGGGACTCAGCCCAAAAACATTCAGTACTTC
CASSLSGTQPKNIQYF
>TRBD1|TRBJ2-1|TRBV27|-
TGTGCCAGCAGTTTGGGCCAGGGGGCTTTCTATGAGCAGTTCTTC
CASSLGQGAFYEQFF
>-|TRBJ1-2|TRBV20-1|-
TGCAGTGCTAGCCGGGACTATGGCTACACCTTC
CSASRDYGYTF
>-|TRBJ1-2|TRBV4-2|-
TGTGCCAGCAGCCAAGATGGTCAAGGGCCGGGTGGCTACACCTTC
CASSQDGQGPGGYTF
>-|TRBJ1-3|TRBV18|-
TGTGCCAGCTCACCCAGGGCCGTGGGGGATGGAAACACCATATATTTT
CASSPRAVGDGNTIYF
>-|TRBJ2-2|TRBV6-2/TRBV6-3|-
TGTGCCAGCAGCCGGACAGTGAACACCGGGGAGCTGTTTTTT
CASSRTVNTGELFF
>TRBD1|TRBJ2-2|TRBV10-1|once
TGCGCCAGCAGTGAGGCCGGGACAGGGGGTCCCGGGGAGCTGTTTTTT
CASSEAGTGGPGELFF
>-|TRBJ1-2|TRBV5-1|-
TGCGCCAGCAGCTTGTCTGGGACGCGTGGCTACACCTTC
CASSLSGTRGYTF
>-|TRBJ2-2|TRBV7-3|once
TGTGCCAGCAGCTCCTCGGAACTCCACACCGGGGAGCTGTTTTTT
CASSSSELHTGELFF
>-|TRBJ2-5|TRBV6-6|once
TGTGCCAGCAGTTACAGCAACAGTCAAGAGACCCAGTACTTC
CASSYSNSQETQYF
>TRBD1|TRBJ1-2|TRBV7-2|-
TGTGCCAGCAGTCCGGACAGGGGGCAAGATGGCTATGGCTACACCTTC
CASSPDRGQDGYGYTF
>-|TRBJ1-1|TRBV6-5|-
TGTGCCAGCAGTCCTCCGGGACGGCAGAACACTGAAGCTTTCTTT
CASSPPGRQNTEAFF
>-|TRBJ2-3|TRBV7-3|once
TGTGCCAGCAGCGCCAGGGCGGGAACAGATACGCAGTATTTT
CASSARAGTDTQYF
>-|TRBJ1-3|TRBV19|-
TGTGCCAGTAGTATTTTGACCTCGAGCTCTGGAAACACCATATATTTT
CASSILTSSSGNTIYF
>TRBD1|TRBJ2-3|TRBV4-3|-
TGCGCCAGCAGCCAAGATCTAGACAGGGTACTCACAGATACGCAGTATTTT
CASSQDLDRVLTDTQYF
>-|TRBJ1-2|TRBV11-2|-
TGTGCCAGCAGCTTAGAGGATCAGGTCTACTATGGCTACACCTTC
CASSLEDQVYYGYTF
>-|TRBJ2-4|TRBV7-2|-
TGTGCCAGCAGCTTTTTCGGGACCGACAAAAACATTCAGTACTTC
CASSFFGTDKNIQYF
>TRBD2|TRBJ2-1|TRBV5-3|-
TGTGCCAGAATTAGTAGCGGGGGAGCCTACAATGAGCAGTTCTTC
CARISSGGAYNEQFF
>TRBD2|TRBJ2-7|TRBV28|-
TGTGCCAGCAGTTTGACTAGCTTCTCCTACGAGCAGTACTTC
CASSLTSFSYEQYF
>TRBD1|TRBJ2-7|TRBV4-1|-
TGCGCCAGCAGCCAAGGACAGGGGACCTACGAGCAGTACTTC
CASSQGQGTYEQYF
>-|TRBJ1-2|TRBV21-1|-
TGTGCCAGCAGCAAAGGGCGGGCCAAGGGCACCTTC
CASSKGRAKGTF
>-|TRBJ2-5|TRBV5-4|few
TGTGCCAGCAGCGCACCGCGGGCCCAAGAGACCCAGTACTTC
CASSAPRAQETQYF
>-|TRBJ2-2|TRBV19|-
TGTGCGACGTGGGGCAGGGCGAACACCGGGGAGCTGTTTTTT
CATWGRANTGELFF
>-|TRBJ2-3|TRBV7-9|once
TGTGCCAGCAGCGGACGGACGCTCAAGAGCACAGATACGCAGTATTTT
CASSGRTLKSTDTQYF
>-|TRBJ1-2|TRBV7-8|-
TGTGCCAGCACCTTAGAGCGGGGGAACTATGGCTACACCTTC
CASTLERGNYGYTF
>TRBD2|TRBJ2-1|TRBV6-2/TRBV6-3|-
TGTGCCAGCAGTATACTAGCGGGAGGCCACAATGAGCAGTTCTTC
CASSILAGGHNEQFF
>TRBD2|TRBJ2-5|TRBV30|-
TGTGCCTGGAGTGGGGGACTAGTAAAGACCCAGTACTTC
CAWSGGLVKTQYF
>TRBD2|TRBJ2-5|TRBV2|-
TGTGCCAGCAGTGATTTCGGGGAGCGGGGGCCGCAAGAGACCCAGTACTTC
CASSDFGERGPQETQYF
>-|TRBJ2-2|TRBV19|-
TGTGCCAGTAAGGCCGGGGAGCTGTTTTTT
CASKAGELFF